Presented here are 20 T cell receptor beta chains from one specimen sequenced in a study of blood T cell repertoires in COVID-19. Method: immunoSEQ multiplex PCR; TCRdb's copy keeps in-frame clones and lacks some. The repertoire holds 250,000 to 300,000 clones, with roughly 84% as singletons. The sample taken for sequencing was peripheral blood. The receptors were sampled from a man in his fifties or sixties with acute or convalescent COVID-19.

The chain is built from TRBV6-5 and TRBJ2-7; 8 nucleotides match TRBD1. This CDR3 spans 14 amino acids. From germline, CDR1 is MNHEY and CDR2 SVGAGI. Unmatched junction bases numbered 2, after V lost 4 bases and J lost 0 bases. CDR3 in amino acids: CASSWDRSSYEQYF. DNA for the CDR3: TGTGCCAGCAGTTGGGACAGGAGCTCCTACGAGCAGTACTTC.

The V and J genes are TRBV27 and TRBJ2-1; 13 bases are a match to TRBD2. From germline, CDR1 is MNHEY and CDR2 SMNVEV (reference sequence). This CDR3 has 17 amino acids. With 5 bases clipped from V and 5 bases from J, the junction kept 9 bases outside the gene matches. The CDR3 region is CASSPGGGLAGHNEQFF. Written as DNA, the CDR3 is TGTGCCAGCAGTCCAGGGGGGGGACTAGCGGGACACAATGAGCAGTTCTTC.

This clone was found once. The germline gene is not matched at one end of the junction; a read error may be the cause. V and J are TRBV7-2 and TRBJ2-3; 10 bases are shared with TRBD2. CDR1 and CDR2 (germline): SGHTA, FQGNSA. The CDR3 sequence is 13 residues long. CDR3 nucleotides: TGTGCCAGCAGCCCCCAATCCCAGCGGGGGGGCGTGTTT. Its protein product is CASSPQSQRGGVF.

The gene calls are TRBV9 and TRBJ2-2; 15 nucleotides match TRBD2. The CDR3 totals 21 residues. With 4 bases clipped from V and 5 bases from J, the junction kept 18 bases outside the gene matches. Germline CDR1 reads SGDLS; CDR2 reads YYNGEE. The CDR3 DNA follows: TGTGCCAGCAGCACCCGCCAGGGACTAGCGGGAGGAGGAAAGAAAACCGGGGAGCTGTTTTTT. Encoded protein: CASSTRQGLAGGGKKTGELFF. The variable domain in full, completed from reference TRBV9 and TRBJ2-2, reads DSGVTQTPKHLITATGQRVTLRCSPRSGDLSVYWYQQSLDQGLQFLIQYYNGEERAKGNILERFSAQQFPDLHSELNLSSLELGDSALYFCASSTRQGLAGGGKKTGELFFGEGSRLTVL.

The J gene is TRBJ1-1, the V gene TRBV5-1; D is uncertain. Germline-derived CDR1 and CDR2 are SGHRS and YFSETQ. The V gene lost 7 bases and the J gene lost 1 base, with 11 bases spanning the gap. The CDR3 has 13 residues. The CDR3 DNA reads as TGCGCCAGCCAAATACTTACGAACACTGAAGCTTTCTTT. Its protein product is CASQILTNTEAFF.

The rearrangement uses TRBV12-3 or TRBV12-4 and TRBJ1-2; TRBD1 matches 7 bases. The V segment lost 7 bases and the J segment 2 bases; nucleotides outside the gene matches: 4. The CDR3 runs to 13 residues. This CDR3 is CASTPQGNYGYTF. CDR3 DNA sequence: TGTGCCAGCACTCCACAGGGGAACTATGGCTACACCTTC.

V and J are TRBV7-8 and TRBJ2-5, with 14 bases that match TRBD2. The CDR3 is 19 residues long. Germline lookup yields CDR1 SGHVS and CDR2 FQNEAQ. V lost 7 bases and J lost 2; bases outside the gene matches: 15. CDR3: CASNSKRLAGGPGQETQYF. The CDR3 nucleotides read TGTGCCAGCAACTCAAAACGACTAGCGGGAGGGCCAGGTCAAGAGACCCAGTACTTC.

V and J are TRBV4-1 and TRBJ2-1; a weak D match, TRBD2 (5 bases). V was clipped by 4 bases and J by 2 bases, with 12 bases between them. CDR1 and CDR2 (germline): MGHRA, YSYEKL. This CDR3 is 15 amino acids long. Here the CDR3 reads CASSPPTGTYNEQFF. The DNA for the CDR3 is TGCGCCAGCAGCCCCCCCACCGGGACCTACAATGAGCAGTTCTTC.

This clone was counted a single time. The chain combines TRBV7-2 with TRBJ2-5; TRBD2 matches 14 bases. V lost 4 bases and J lost 7; bases outside the gene matches: 8. The CDR3 consists of 16 residues. In germline, CDR1 is SGHTA, CDR2 FQGNSA. The CDR3 is CASSSTGTSGRGTQYF. CDR3 nucleotide sequence: TGTGCCAGCAGCTCCACCGGGACTAGCGGGAGAGGGACCCAGTACTTC.

V and J are TRBV7-9 and TRBJ2-7; 11 nucleotides align to TRBD2. The CDR3 totals 14 residues. CDR1 is SEHNR and CDR2 is FQNEAQ in the germline V gene (reference sequence). V trimming: 7 bases; J trimming: 4 bases; junction bases outside the gene matches: 6. The CDR3 spells CASTRTSGRYEQYF. The CDR3 DNA follows: TGTGCCAGCACCCGGACTAGCGGGCGATACGAGCAGTACTTC.

The chain carries TRBV5-1 and TRBJ2-5, with 10 bases aligning to TRBD2. V gave up 0 bases and J gave up 5 bases; unmatched junction bases: 7. The CDR3 has 16 amino acids. CDR1 is SGHRS, CDR2 YFSETQ, per germline. The CDR3 DNA follows: TGCGCCAGCAGCTTGGGAGCGGGAGGGCAGCGGGAGACCCAGTACTTC. It translates to CASSLGAGGQRETQYF.

This chain joins TRBV19 and TRBJ1-6, with 7 positions matching TRBD1. Germline V lookup: CDR1 LNHDA, CDR2 SQIVND (reference sequence). V lost 5 bases and J lost 6; bases outside the gene matches: 7. This CDR3 region has 15 residues. Here the CDR3 reads CASSLQGQFNSPLHF. The DNA of the CDR3 is TGTGCCAGTAGTCTCCAGGGACAGTTTAATTCACCCCTCCACTTT.

The rearrangement joins TRBV18 to TRBJ2-7, with TRBD2 matching over 13 bases. CDR3 length: 15 residues. V was clipped by 1 base and J by 6 bases; unmatched bases: 3. Germline lookup yields CDR1 KGHSH and CDR2 LQKENI. CDR3 residues: CASSPRTSGSGEQYF. In DNA form, the CDR3 reads TGTGCCAGCTCACCACGGACTAGCGGGAGTGGCGAGCAGTACTTC. The whole variable domain, filled in from reference TRBV18 and TRBJ2-7, reads NAGVMQNPRHLVRRRGQEARLRCSPMKGHSHVYWYRQLPEEGLKFMVYLQKENIIDESGMPKERFSAEFPKEGPSILRIQQVVRGDSAAYFCASSPRTSGSGEQYFGPGTRLTVT.

The V call is TRBV7-9, the J call TRBJ1-2; D is perhaps TRBD1 (6 bases). Germline values: CDR1 SEHNR, CDR2 FQNEAQ (reference sequence). V lost 5 bases, J lost 6 bases, and 13 bases lay in between. The CDR3 is 13 residues long. The CDR3 DNA reads as TGTGCCAGCAGCCTTAGAGAGGGGGATGGCTACACCTTC. As protein: CASSLREGDGYTF.

This chain connects TRBV5-4 to TRBJ1-3; TRBD1 aligns across 9 bases. Germline CDR1 reads SGHNT; CDR2 reads YYREEE (reference sequence). V trimming: 4 bases; J trimming: 0 bases; junction bases outside the gene matches: 5. The CDR3 extends over 16 amino acids. The CDR3 DNA is TGTGCCAGCAGCCGGGGACAGGGCTTCTCTGGAAACACCATATATTTT. Translation: CASSRGQGFSGNTIYF.

This clone occurred a few times. J is TRBJ1-3 and V is TRBV12-3 or TRBV12-4; 10 bases agree with TRBD1. CDR3 length equals 11 residues. The V and J ends lost 8 bases and 13 bases, in that order; junction bases with no gene match: 5. The CDR3 DNA reads TGTGCCAGCCGACAGGGGGCCGGAATATATTTT. Translated, it gives CASRQGAGIYF.

The chain joins TRBV5-8 to TRBJ1-2, with TRBD1 matching 8 bases. The CDR3 totals 14 residues. CDR1 SGHTS and CDR2 YDEGEE come from the germline V gene. V shed 1 base, J shed 2 bases, and the junction held 1 base outside the gene matches. CDR3 sequence reads: CASSLTGGNYGYTF. DNA of the CDR3: TGTGCCAGCAGCTTGACAGGGGGGAACTATGGCTACACCTTC.

There are a few counts of this clone. This chain uses TRBV6-2 or TRBV6-3 with TRBJ2-2, with 7 bases lining up with TRBD2. V shed 5 bases and J 0 bases; nucleotides not matched to a gene: 3. The CDR3 length is 15 residues. From germline, CDR1 is MNHEY and CDR2 SVGEGT. The chain's CDR3 is CASSRGGTNTGELFF. The CDR3 region has the DNA TGTGCCAGCAGTCGCGGGGGAACGAACACCGGGGAGCTGTTTTTT.

The genes are TRBV11-2 and TRBJ2-1, with 11 bases identical to TRBD2. This CDR3 has 15 amino acids. The J segment lost 7 bases and the V segment lost 5 bases, leaving 7 bases of the junction unmatched. Germline CDR1 is SGHAT and CDR2 is FQNNGV. The chain's CDR3 is CASSHTSGSSNEQFF. Here the CDR3 DNA reads TGTGCCAGCAGCCACACTAGCGGGAGTAGTAATGAGCAGTTCTTC. Based on the CDR3 plus reference TRBV11-2 and TRBJ2-1, the full variable domain is EAGVAQSPRYKIIEKRQSVAFWCNPISGHATLYWYQQILGQGPKLLIQFQNNGVVDDSQLPKDRFSAERLKGVDSTLKIQPAKLEDSAVYLCASSHTSGSSNEQFFGPGTRLTVL.

This clone was detected only once. The rearrangement joins TRBV18 to TRBJ2-7, with a possible D match to TRBD1 (6 bases). The CDR3 contains 16 residues. The V end lost 6 bases, the J end lost 4 bases, and 22 bases lay between the germline ends. Germline V gene data show CDR1 as KGHSH and CDR2 as LQKENI. The DNA for the CDR3 is TGTGCCAGCTCCCCGACTCCTAGGGGGACCTTATACGAGCAGTACTTC. The encoded protein is CASSPTPRGTLYEQYF. The full variable domain, in which reference TRBV18 and TRBJ2-7 provide the parts outside the CDR3, is NAGVMQNPRHLVRRRGQEARLRCSPMKGHSHVYWYRQLPEEGLKFMVYLQKENIIDESGMPKERFSAEFPKEGPSILRIQQVVRGDSAAYFCASSPTPRGTLYEQYFGPGTRLTVT.